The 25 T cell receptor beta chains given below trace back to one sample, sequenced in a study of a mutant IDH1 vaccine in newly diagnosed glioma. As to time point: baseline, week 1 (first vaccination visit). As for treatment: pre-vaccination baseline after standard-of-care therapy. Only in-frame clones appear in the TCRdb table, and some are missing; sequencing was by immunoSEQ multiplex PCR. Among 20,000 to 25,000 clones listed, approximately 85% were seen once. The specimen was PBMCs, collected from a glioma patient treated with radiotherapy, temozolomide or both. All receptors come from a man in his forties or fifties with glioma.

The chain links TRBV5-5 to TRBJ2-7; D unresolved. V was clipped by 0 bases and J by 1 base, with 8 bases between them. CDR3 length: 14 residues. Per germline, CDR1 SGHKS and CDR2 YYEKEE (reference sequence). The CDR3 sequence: CASSLVGRSYEQYV. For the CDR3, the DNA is TGTGCCAGCAGCTTGGTCGGGCGTTCCTACGAGCAGTACGTC.

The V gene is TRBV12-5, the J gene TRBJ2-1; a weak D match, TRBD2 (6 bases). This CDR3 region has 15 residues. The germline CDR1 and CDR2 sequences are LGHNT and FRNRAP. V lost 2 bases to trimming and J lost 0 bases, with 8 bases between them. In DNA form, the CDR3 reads TGTGCTAGTGGTTTGACGGGACTCTCCTACAATGAGCAGTTCTTC. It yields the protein CASGLTGLSYNEQFF.

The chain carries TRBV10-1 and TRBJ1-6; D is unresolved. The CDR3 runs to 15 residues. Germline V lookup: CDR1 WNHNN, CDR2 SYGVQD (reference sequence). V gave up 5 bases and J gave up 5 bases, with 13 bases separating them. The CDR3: CASSSETIDNSPLHF. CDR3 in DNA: TGCGCCAGCAGTTCGGAGACGATCGATAATTCACCCCTCCACTTT.

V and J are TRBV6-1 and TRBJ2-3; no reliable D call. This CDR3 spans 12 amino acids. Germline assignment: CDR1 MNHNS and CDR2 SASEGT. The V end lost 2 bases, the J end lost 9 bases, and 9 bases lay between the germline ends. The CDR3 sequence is CASSEKGLTQYF. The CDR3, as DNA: TGTGCCAGCAGTGAAAAAGGGTTAACGCAGTATTTT.

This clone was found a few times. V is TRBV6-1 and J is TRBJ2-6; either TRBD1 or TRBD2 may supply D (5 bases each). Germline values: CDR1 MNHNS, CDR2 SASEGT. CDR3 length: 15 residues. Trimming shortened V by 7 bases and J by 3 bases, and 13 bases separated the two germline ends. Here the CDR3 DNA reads TGTGCCAGCACCCCGGGGCATCTTGGGGCCAACGTCCTGACTTTC. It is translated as CASTPGHLGANVLTF.

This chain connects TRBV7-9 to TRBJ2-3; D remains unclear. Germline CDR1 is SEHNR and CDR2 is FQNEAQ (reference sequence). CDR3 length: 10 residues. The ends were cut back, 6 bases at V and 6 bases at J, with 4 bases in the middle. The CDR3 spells CASRPDTQYF. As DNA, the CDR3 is TGTGCCAGCAGGCCGGATACGCAGTATTTT.

CDR3 loop: CASSVAATQGYEQYF. CDR3 in DNA: TGTGCCAGCAGCGTAGCTGCGACGCAGGGTTACGAGCAGTACTTC. The chain carries TRBV9 and TRBJ2-7; possible D gene TRBD1, 5 bases. V lost 0 bases and J lost 4, with 14 bases in between. The CDR3 runs to 15 residues. Germline CDR1 reads SGDLS; CDR2 reads YYNGEE.

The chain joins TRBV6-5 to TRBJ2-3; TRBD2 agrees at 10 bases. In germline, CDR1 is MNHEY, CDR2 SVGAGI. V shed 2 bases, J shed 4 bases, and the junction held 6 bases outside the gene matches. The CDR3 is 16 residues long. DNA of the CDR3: TGTGCCAGCAGTTACGGGGCTAGCGGGAGTCCAGATACGCAGTATTTT. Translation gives CASSYGASGSPDTQYF.

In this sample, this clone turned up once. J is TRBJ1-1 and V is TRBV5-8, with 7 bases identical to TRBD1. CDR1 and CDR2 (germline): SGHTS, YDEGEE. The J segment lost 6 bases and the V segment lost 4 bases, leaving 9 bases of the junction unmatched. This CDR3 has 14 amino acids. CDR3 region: CASSPNRGRSEAFF. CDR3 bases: TGTGCCAGCAGCCCGAACAGGGGTCGATCTGAAGCTTTCTTT.

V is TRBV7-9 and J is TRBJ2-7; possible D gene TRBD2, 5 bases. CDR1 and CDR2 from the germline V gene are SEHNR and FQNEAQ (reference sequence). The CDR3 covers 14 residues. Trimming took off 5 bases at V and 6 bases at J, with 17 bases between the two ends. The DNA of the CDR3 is TGTGCCAGCAGCCCAAGAGGGTTCCCGGCCGAGCAGTACTTC. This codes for CASSPRGFPAEQYF. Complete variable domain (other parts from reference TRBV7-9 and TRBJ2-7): DTGVSQNPRHKITKRGQNVTFRCDPISEHNRLYWYRQTLGQGPEFLTYFQNEAQLEKSRLLSDRFSAERPKGSFSTLEIQRTEQGDSAMYLCASSPRGFPAEQYFGPGTRLTVT.

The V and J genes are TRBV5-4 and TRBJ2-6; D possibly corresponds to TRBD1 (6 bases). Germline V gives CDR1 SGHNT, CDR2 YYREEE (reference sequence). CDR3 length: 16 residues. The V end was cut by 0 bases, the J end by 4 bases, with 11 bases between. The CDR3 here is CASSLAGAYGANVLTF. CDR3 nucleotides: TGTGCCAGCAGCTTGGCAGGGGCTTACGGGGCCAACGTCCTGACTTTC.

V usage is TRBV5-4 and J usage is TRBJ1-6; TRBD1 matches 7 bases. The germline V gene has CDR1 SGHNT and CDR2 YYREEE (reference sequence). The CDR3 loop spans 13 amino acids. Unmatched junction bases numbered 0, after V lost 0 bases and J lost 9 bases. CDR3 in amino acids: CASSLEGASPLHF. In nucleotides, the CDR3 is TGTGCCAGCAGCTTGGAGGGGGCTTCACCCCTCCACTTT. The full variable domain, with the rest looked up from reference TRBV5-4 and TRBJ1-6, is ETGVTQSPTHLIKTRGQQVTLRCSSQSGHNTVSWYQQALGQGPQFIFQYYREEENGRGNFPPRFSGLQFPNYSSELNVNALELDDSALYLCASSLEGASPLHFGNGTRLTVT.

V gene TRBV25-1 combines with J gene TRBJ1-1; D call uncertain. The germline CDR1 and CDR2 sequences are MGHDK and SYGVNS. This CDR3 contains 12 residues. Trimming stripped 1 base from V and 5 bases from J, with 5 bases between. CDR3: CASSELGTEAFF. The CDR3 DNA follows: TGTGCCAGCAGTGAATTAGGGACTGAAGCTTTCTTT.

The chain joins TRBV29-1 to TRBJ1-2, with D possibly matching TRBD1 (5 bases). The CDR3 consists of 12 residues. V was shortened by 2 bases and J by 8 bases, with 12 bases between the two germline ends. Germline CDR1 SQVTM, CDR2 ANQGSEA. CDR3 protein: CSVETRDGGYTF. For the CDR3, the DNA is TGCAGCGTTGAAACCAGGGATGGCGGCTACACCTTC. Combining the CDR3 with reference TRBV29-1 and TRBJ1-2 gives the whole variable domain SAVISQKPSRDICQRGTSLTIQCQVDSQVTMMFWYRQQPGQSLTLIATANQGSEATYESGFVIDKFPISRPNLTFSTLTVSNMSPEDSSIYLCSVETRDGGYTFGSGTRLTVV.

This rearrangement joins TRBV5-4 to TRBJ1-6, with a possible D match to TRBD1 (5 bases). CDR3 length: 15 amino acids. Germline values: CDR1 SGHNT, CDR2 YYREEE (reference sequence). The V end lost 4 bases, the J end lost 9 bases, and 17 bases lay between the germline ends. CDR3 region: CASSQLGGGSSPLHF. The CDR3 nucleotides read TGTGCCAGCAGCCAACTGGGCGGGGGGAGTTCACCCCTCCACTTT.

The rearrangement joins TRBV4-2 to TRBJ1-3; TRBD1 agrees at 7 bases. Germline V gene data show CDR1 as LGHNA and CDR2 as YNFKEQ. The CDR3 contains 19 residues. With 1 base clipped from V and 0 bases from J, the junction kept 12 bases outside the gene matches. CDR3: CASSQVWGRGGLSGNTIYF. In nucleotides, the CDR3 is TGTGCCAGCAGCCAAGTTTGGGGCAGGGGGGGACTCTCTGGAAACACCATATATTTT.

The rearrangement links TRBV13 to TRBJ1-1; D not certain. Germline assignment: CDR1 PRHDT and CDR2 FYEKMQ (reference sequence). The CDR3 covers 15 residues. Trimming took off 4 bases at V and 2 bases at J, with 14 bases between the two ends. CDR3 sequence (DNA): TGTGCCAGCAGCTCCGGAGGGTGGTCTAACACTGAAGCTTTCTTT. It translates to CASSSGGWSNTEAFF.

DNA of the CDR3: TGCAGCGTTGAAGAGGCCGGAGCAGGGAGGGGTGGCTACACCTTC. Translation gives CSVEEAGAGRGGYTF. The chain links TRBV29-1 to TRBJ1-2; the D gene is possibly TRBD1 (5 bases). V gave up 0 bases and J gave up 7 bases, with 18 bases separating them. Per germline, CDR1 SQVTM and CDR2 ANQGSEA. This CDR3 comprises 15 residues.

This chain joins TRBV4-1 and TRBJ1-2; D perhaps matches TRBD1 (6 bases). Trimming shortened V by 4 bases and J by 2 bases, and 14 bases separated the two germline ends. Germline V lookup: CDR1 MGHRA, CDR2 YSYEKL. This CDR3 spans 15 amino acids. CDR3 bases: TGCGCCAGCAGCCCCTCCAGGGGAAACAACTATGGCTACACCTTC. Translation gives CASSPSRGNNYGYTF.

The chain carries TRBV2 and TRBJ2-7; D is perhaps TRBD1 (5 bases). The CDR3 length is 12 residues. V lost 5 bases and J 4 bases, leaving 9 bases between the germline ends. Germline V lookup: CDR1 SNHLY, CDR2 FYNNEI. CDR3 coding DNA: TGTGCCAGCAGTTTAACAGGTTACGAGCAGTACGTC. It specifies CASSLTGYEQYV.

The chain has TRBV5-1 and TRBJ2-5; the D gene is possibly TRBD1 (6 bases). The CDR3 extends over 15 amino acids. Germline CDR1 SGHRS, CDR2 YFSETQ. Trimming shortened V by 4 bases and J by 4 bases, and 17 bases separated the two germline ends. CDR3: CASSRSQGIGETQYF. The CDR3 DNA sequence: TGCGCCAGCAGCAGATCACAGGGTATAGGAGAGACCCAGTACTTC.

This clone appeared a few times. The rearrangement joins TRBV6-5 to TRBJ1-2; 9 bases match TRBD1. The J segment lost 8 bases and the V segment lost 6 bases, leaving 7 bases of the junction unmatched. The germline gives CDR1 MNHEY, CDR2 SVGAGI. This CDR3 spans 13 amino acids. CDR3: CASSPGTGQGYTF. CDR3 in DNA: TGTGCCAGCAGCCCCGGGACAGGGCAGGGCTACACCTTC.

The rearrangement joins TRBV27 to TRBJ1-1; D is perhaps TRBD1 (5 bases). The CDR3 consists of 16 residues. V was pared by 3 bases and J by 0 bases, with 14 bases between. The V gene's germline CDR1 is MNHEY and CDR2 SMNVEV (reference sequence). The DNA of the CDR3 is TGTGCCAGCAGTTTTGGTTCGGACACCCTGAACACTGAAGCTTTCTTT. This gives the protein CASSFGSDTLNTEAFF.

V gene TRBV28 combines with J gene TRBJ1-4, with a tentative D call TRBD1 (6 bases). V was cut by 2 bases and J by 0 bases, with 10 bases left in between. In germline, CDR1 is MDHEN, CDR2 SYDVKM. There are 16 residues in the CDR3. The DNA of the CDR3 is TGTGCCAGCAGTTTAGCCAGGGGTGCAACTAATGAAAAACTGTTTTTT. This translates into CASSLARGATNEKLFF.

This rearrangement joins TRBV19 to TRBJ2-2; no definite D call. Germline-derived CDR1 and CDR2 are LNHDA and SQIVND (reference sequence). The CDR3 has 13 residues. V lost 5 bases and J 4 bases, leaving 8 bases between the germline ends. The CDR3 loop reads CASSAHSTGELFF. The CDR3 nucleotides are TGTGCCAGTAGTGCCCACAGCACCGGGGAGCTGTTTTTT.